The 9 T cell receptor beta chains given below trace back to one sample, sequenced in a study of Ad26.COV2.S vaccination and SARS-CoV-2 variants. Noted treatment: some 20 received Ad26.COV2.S at low or high dose, single or two shots; about five received placebo; per-sample allocation not given. Each sample was drawn 63 days after the first injection (of vaccine or placebo). Clones were read by immunoSEQ multiplex PCR, and TCRdb kept only the in-frame ones, dropping some. The sample shows some 640,000 clones, approximately 88% of them seen only once. Source: peripheral blood, taken in a trial of Ad26.COV2.S vaccine versus placebo. These receptors all stem from a person between 18 and 65 years old who received the Ad26.COV2.S COVID-19 vaccine or a placebo.

This chain links TRBV27 with TRBJ1-1; tentatively, D is TRBD1 (6 bases). Trimming took 4 bases from V and 1 from J, leaving 16 bases between them. Germline V gives CDR1 MNHEY, CDR2 SMNVEV (reference sequence). There are 16 residues in the CDR3. CDR3 region: CASSSQGRRANTEAFF. As DNA, the CDR3 is TGTGCCAGCAGTTCTCAGGGGAGGAGGGCGAACACTGAAGCTTTCTTT.

The chain is built from TRBV19 and TRBJ2-7, with 8 bases matching TRBD1. CDR1 LNHDA and CDR2 SQIVND come from the germline V gene (reference sequence). The V gene end was trimmed by 5 bases and the J gene end by 4 bases; junction bases not matched to a gene: 13. This CDR3 has 16 residues. The CDR3 bases are TGTGCCAGTAGTCCAAAGGGGCAGGGGGCGAAATACGAGCAGTACTTC. This gives the protein CASSPKGQGAKYEQYF.

This CDR3 is CASSTRTRNEQFF. The CDR3 nucleotides read TGTGCCAGTAGTACAAGGACTAGAAATGAGCAGTTCTTC. This chain connects TRBV19 to TRBJ2-1, with 7 bases that match TRBD2. The CDR3 is made up of 13 amino acids. J was trimmed by 7 bases and V by 4 bases; bases with no gene match: 4. Germline assignment: CDR1 LNHDA and CDR2 SQIVND (reference sequence). The whole variable domain, remainder taken from reference TRBV19 and TRBJ2-1, is DGGITQSPKYLFRKEGQNVTLSCEQNLNHDAMYWYRQDPGQGLRLIYYSQIVNDFQKGDIAEGYSVSREKKESFPLTVTSAQKNPTAFYLCASSTRTRNEQFFGPGTRLTVL.

This clone has just one count. V is TRBV7-2 and J is TRBJ2-2; 9 positions match TRBD2. Germline loops: CDR1 SGHTA, CDR2 FQGNSA. V lost 5 bases and J lost 0; bases outside the gene matches: 4. The CDR3 is made up of 16 amino acids. Written as DNA, the CDR3 is TGTGCCAGCAGCCTCGCTAGCGGGACGAACACCGGGGAGCTGTTTTTT. Its protein is CASSLASGTNTGELFF.

The V and J genes are TRBV6-5 and TRBJ2-7; 8 bases are shared with TRBD1. This CDR3 is built from 15 residues. Germline CDR1 is MNHEY and CDR2 is SVGAGI. Unmatched junction bases numbered 7, after V lost 6 bases and J lost 0 bases. The CDR3 DNA is TGTGCCAGCAGGAGGGACAGGCTTAGCTCCTACGAGCAGTACTTC. This gives the protein CASRRDRLSSYEQYF.

This clone was observed once. The chain recombines TRBV29-1 with TRBJ2-1, with 10 bases matching TRBD2. CDR1 and CDR2 (germline): SQVTM, ANQGSEA. The CDR3 spans 16 residues. V trimming: 1 base; J trimming: 6 bases; junction bases outside the gene matches: 9. CDR3 protein: CSVEGAGTSAFNEQFF. As DNA, the CDR3 is TGCAGCGTTGAAGGCGCCGGGACTAGCGCCTTCAATGAGCAGTTCTTC.

The chain joins TRBV9 to TRBJ1-1, with TRBD1 matching over 7 bases. This CDR3 has 12 amino acids. Germline V lookup: CDR1 SGDLS, CDR2 YYNGEE. After removal of 3 bases from V and 6 bases from J, the junction contained 2 bases not matched to a gene. Written as DNA, the CDR3 is TGTGCCAGCAGCGACCAGGGGGCTGAAGCTTTCTTT. Translation: CASSDQGAEAFF.

The chain links TRBV7-3 to TRBJ1-5; TRBD1 is a possible D gene (5 bases). Germline V CDR1 and CDR2: SGHTA, FQGTGA. Trimming pared 5 bases from V and 6 bases from J, leaving 14 bases between. This CDR3 is 14 amino acids long. The CDR3 sequence is CASSLGHGGQPQHF. CDR3 DNA: TGTGCCAGCAGCCTCGGACATGGGGGTCAGCCCCAGCATTTT.

V is TRBV5-4 and J is TRBJ1-1; possible D gene TRBD1, 5 bases. CDR1 is SGHNT, CDR2 YYREEE, per germline (reference sequence). The CDR3 extends over 13 amino acids. The V end lost 2 bases, the J end lost 5 bases, and 10 bases lay between the germline ends. The CDR3 DNA reads as TGTGCCAGCAGCTTAACGGGGGGAACTGAAGCTTTCTTT. Protein product: CASSLTGGTEAFF.